The 26 T cell receptor beta chains reported below all come from one sample, sequenced in a study of blood T cell repertoires in COVID-19. Repertoires were generated with immunoSEQ multiplex PCR, while TCRdb's copy carries only in-frame clones and drops some. The table shows a few hundred thousand clones, with roughly 84% occurring only once. Material: peripheral blood. These receptors were obtained from a man between 45 and 60 years old with COVID-19, enrolled during active disease.

The CDR3 reads CASSVGQSYGYTF. The CDR3 region has the DNA TGTGCCAGCAGTGTTGGACAGTCTTATGGCTACACCTTC. This chain uses TRBV2 with TRBJ1-2; D possibly corresponds to TRBD1 (6 bases). V was pared by 4 bases and J by 5 bases, with 11 bases between. This CDR3 spans 13 amino acids. CDR1 and CDR2 (germline): SNHLY, FYNNEI.

The count of this clone is one. The rearrangement uses TRBV5-5 and TRBJ1-1; D unresolved. Germline CDR1 and CDR2: SGHKS and YYEKEE (reference sequence). The CDR3 has 14 amino acids. Trimming removed 2 bases from V and 1 base from J, with 9 bases in between. CDR3 region: CASSLVLGNTEAFF. In DNA form, the CDR3 reads TGTGCCAGCAGCTTAGTTCTCGGGAACACTGAAGCTTTCTTT. The entire variable domain, with the rest obtained from reference TRBV5-5 and TRBJ1-1, is as follows: DAGVTQSPTHLIKTRGQQVTLRCSPISGHKSVSWYQQVLGQGPQFIFQYYEKEERGRGNFPDRFSARQFPNYSSELNVNALLLGDSALYLCASSLVLGNTEAFFGQGTRLTVV.

The rearrangement links TRBV7-9 to TRBJ1-5; D possibly corresponds to TRBD1 (5 bases). This CDR3 spans 13 amino acids. Trimming took 5 bases from V and 4 from J, leaving 9 bases between them. CDR1 and CDR2 from the germline V gene are SEHNR and FQNEAQ (reference sequence). In DNA, the CDR3 is TGTGCCAGCAGCCGGCAGGGAAATCAGCCCCAGCATTTT. It specifies CASSRQGNQPQHF.

This clone has just a few counts. CDR3 sequence: CASSQEAGGGTDTQYF. Here the CDR3 DNA reads TGCGCCAGCAGCCAAGAAGCAGGGGGCGGCACAGATACGCAGTATTTT. The rearrangement links TRBV4-1 to TRBJ2-3, with 8 positions matching TRBD1. CDR1 is MGHRA and CDR2 is YSYEKL in the germline V gene. This CDR3 spans 16 amino acids. Trimming removed 0 bases from V and 1 base from J; junction bases left unmatched: 3.

This clone was detected once. J is TRBJ1-4 and V is TRBV11-2; D is ambiguous. CDR3 length equals 15 residues. Trimming cost V 1 base and J 1 base, with 7 bases left between them. Germline V CDR1 and CDR2: SGHAT, FQNNGV. As DNA, the CDR3 is TGTGCCAGCAGCTTAGGAAGGAGAACTAATGAAAAACTGTTTTTT. It yields the protein CASSLGRRTNEKLFF.

V is TRBV19 and J is TRBJ1-1; D perhaps matches TRBD1 (5 bases). The V end lost 0 bases, the J end lost 2 bases, and 10 bases lay between the germline ends. CDR1 and CDR2 from the germline V gene are LNHDA and SQIVND (reference sequence). The CDR3 has 15 amino acids. The CDR3 DNA sequence: TGTGCCAGTAGTATAGATTGGACAACCAACACTGAAGCTTTCTTT. Its translation is CASSIDWTTNTEAFF. The complete variable domain, with remaining parts taken from reference TRBV19 and TRBJ1-1, reads DGGITQSPKYLFRKEGQNVTLSCEQNLNHDAMYWYRQDPGQGLRLIYYSQIVNDFQKGDIAEGYSVSREKKESFPLTVTSAQKNPTAFYLCASSIDWTTNTEAFFGQGTRLTVV.

V and J are TRBV19 and TRBJ2-3, with TRBD2 identical over 14 bases. Trimming cost V 3 bases and J 0 bases; bases outside gene matches: 17. Per the germline V gene, CDR1 is LNHDA and CDR2 is SQIVND (reference sequence). The CDR3 is 22 residues long. CDR3 amino acids: CASSIGYGTSGGLEYSTDTQYF. CDR3 DNA sequence: TGTGCCAGTAGTATTGGGTATGGGACTAGCGGGGGCCTTGAATATAGCACAGATACGCAGTATTTT.

This chain links TRBV5-4 with TRBJ2-3; 10 nucleotides line up with TRBD2. Germline CDR1 reads SGHNT; CDR2 reads YYREEE (reference sequence). The CDR3 length is 17 residues. Losses at the gene ends were 4 bases for V and 2 bases for J; bases not matched to a gene: 10. The CDR3 is CASSPLAGALHTDTQYF. CDR3 in DNA: TGTGCCAGCAGCCCCCTAGCGGGAGCTCTTCACACAGATACGCAGTATTTT.

The V gene is TRBV5-4, the J gene TRBJ2-7; D perhaps matches TRBD2 (6 bases). Germline V gene lookup returns CDR1 SGHNT and CDR2 YYREEE (reference sequence). The CDR3 length is 13 residues. Trimming removed 4 bases at V and 7 bases at J, with 15 bases between. The CDR3 nucleotides read TGTGCCAGCAGCAGGGACTCATGGGGAGAGCAGTACTTC. This translates into CASSRDSWGEQYF.

The CDR3 protein is CASHSGGAGEQYF. CDR3 coding DNA: TGTGCCAGCCACTCAGGGGGCGCGGGGGAGCAGTACTTC. V and J are TRBV5-4 and TRBJ2-7; 8 bases are shared with TRBD1. The germline CDR1 and CDR2 sequences are SGHNT and YYREEE (reference sequence). The CDR3 totals 13 residues. V was pared by 7 bases and J by 7 bases, with 10 bases of the junction left unmatched.

The rearrangement links TRBV6-5 to TRBJ2-3; 9 bases map to TRBD2. Germline V gives CDR1 MNHEY, CDR2 SVGAGI. The CDR3 runs to 14 residues. V shed 8 bases, J shed 2 bases, and the junction held 5 bases outside the gene matches. The CDR3 DNA is TGTGCCAGCGGGCTAGCGGGGATCACAGATACGCAGTATTTT. It translates to CASGLAGITDTQYF.

The chain links TRBV6-1 to TRBJ1-1, with a tentative D call TRBD1 (5 bases). CDR1 and CDR2 from the germline V gene are MNHNS and SASEGT. This CDR3 contains 15 residues. The V end lost 1 base, the J end lost 8 bases, and 17 bases lay between the germline ends. In DNA form, the CDR3 reads TGTGCCAGCAGTGAAGTTCCGACAGCAAGATCGGAAGCTTTCTTT. This sequence encodes CASSEVPTARSEAFF.

The chain combines TRBV7-2 with TRBJ2-5; possibly TRBD2 for D (5 bases). Trimming pared 1 base from V and 3 bases from J, leaving 9 bases between. Germline V gives CDR1 SGHTA, CDR2 FQGNSA. The CDR3 is made up of 14 amino acids. The CDR3 bases are TGTGCCAGCAGCTTAGACTCGGGGAAAGAGACCCAGTACTTC. Protein sequence: CASSLDSGKETQYF.

This clone was seen once. The V call is TRBV11-2, the J call TRBJ1-1; D may be TRBD1 (5 bases). Germline lookup yields CDR1 SGHAT and CDR2 FQNNGV. The ends were cut back, 4 bases at V and 5 bases at J, with 17 bases in the middle. This CDR3 is built from 15 residues. The CDR3 protein is CASSSGMTRGTEAFF. Written as DNA, the CDR3 is TGTGCCAGCAGCTCGGGGATGACTAGGGGTACTGAAGCTTTCTTT. The whole variable domain, filled in from reference TRBV11-2 and TRBJ1-1, reads EAGVAQSPRYKIIEKRQSVAFWCNPISGHATLYWYQQILGQGPKLLIQFQNNGVVDDSQLPKDRFSAERLKGVDSTLKIQPAKLEDSAVYLCASSSGMTRGTEAFFGQGTRLTVV.

This chain connects TRBV6-5 to TRBJ2-3; the match to TRBD1 covers 9 bases. J gave up 4 bases and V 0 bases, and 5 bases lay outside the gene matches. The CDR3 sequence is 16 residues long. Germline CDR1 and CDR2: MNHEY and SVGAGI. The CDR3 nucleotides are TGTGCCAGCAGTTACTCGGAAGGGACAGGGTCAGATACGCAGTATTTT. This translates into CASSYSEGTGSDTQYF.

In nucleotides, the CDR3 is TGTGCCAGCAGCCTAGAGGAGGGGTGGACTGAAGCTTTCTTT. Translated: CASSLEEGWTEAFF. The rearrangement joins TRBV14 to TRBJ1-1, with a tentative D call TRBD1 (5 bases). Deletions cut 4 bases from V and 5 bases from J, with 14 bases between. The V gene's germline CDR1 is SGHDN and CDR2 FVKESK. The CDR3 is made up of 14 amino acids.

The rearrangement joins TRBV6-5 to TRBJ1-1; 7 bases map to TRBD1. The CDR3 contains 14 residues. V shed 7 bases and J 2 bases; nucleotides not matched to a gene: 7. Looked up from germline, CDR1 is MNHEY and CDR2 is SVGAGI. The CDR3 nucleotides read TGTGCCAGCACCTCCGACAGGGTAAACACTGAAGCTTTCTTT. This codes for CASTSDRVNTEAFF.

A few counts support this clone. The rearrangement joins TRBV27 to TRBJ1-1, with D unresolved. The germline V and J ends were trimmed by 1 base and 0 bases, with 15 bases remaining between them. Per the germline V gene, CDR1 is MNHEY and CDR2 is SMNVEV (reference sequence). CDR3 size: 17 residues. The CDR3 here is CASSLLGGGNMNTEAFF. CDR3 bases: TGTGCCAGCAGTTTATTAGGCGGCGGTAACATGAACACTGAAGCTTTCTTT.

V is TRBV7-9 and J is TRBJ1-2; weak D call: TRBD1 (6 bases). This CDR3 has 12 residues. CDR1 and CDR2 from the germline V gene are SEHNR and FQNEAQ (reference sequence). V lost 4 bases and J lost 8, with 11 bases in between. The CDR3 loop is CASSSPGGGYTF. The CDR3 bases are TGTGCCAGCAGCTCCCCTGGGGGCGGCTACACCTTC.

The rearrangement joins TRBV7-8 to TRBJ2-2, with TRBD1 identical over 8 bases. The ends lost 3 bases at V and 4 bases at J; junction bases unmatched: 4. Germline values: CDR1 SGHVS, CDR2 FQNEAQ. The CDR3 runs 15 residues. In nucleotides, the CDR3 is TGTGCCAGCAGCTTCACAGGGGGGATCACCGGGGAGCTGTTTTTT. As protein: CASSFTGGITGELFF. The complete variable domain, with remaining parts taken from reference TRBV7-8 and TRBJ2-2, reads GAGVSQSPRYKVAKRGQDVALRCDPISGHVSLFWYQQALGQGPEFLTYFQNEAQLDKSGLPSDRFFAERPEGSVSTLKIQRTQQEDSAVYLCASSFTGGITGELFFGEGSRLTVL.

This clone was detected a few times. This chain connects TRBV9 to TRBJ2-7, with TRBD2 matching over 8 bases. V shed 0 bases and J 3 bases; nucleotides not matched to a gene: 8. CDR1 is SGDLS and CDR2 is YYNGEE in the germline V gene. The CDR3 extends over 16 amino acids. The CDR3 protein is CASSVASAGVFYEQYF. The CDR3 DNA follows: TGTGCCAGCAGCGTAGCTTCAGCGGGAGTGTTCTACGAGCAGTACTTC.

This chain links TRBV7-2 with TRBJ1-5; weak D call: TRBD1 (6 bases). Trimming shortened V by 5 bases and J by 7 bases, and 12 bases separated the two germline ends. CDR1 and CDR2 from the germline V gene are SGHTA and FQGNSA. The length of the CDR3 is 13 residues. CDR3 protein: CASSPGVLQPQHF. The CDR3 DNA reads as TGTGCCAGCAGCCCAGGGGTTTTACAGCCCCAGCATTTT.

The chain recombines TRBV3-1 (or the pseudogene TRBV3-2) with TRBJ2-1, with TRBD2 as a possible D gene (5 bases). Trimming cost V 3 bases and J 7 bases, with 22 bases left between them. This CDR3 has 17 amino acids. The germline gives CDR1 LGHDT, CDR2 YNNKEL (reference sequence). The CDR3 sequence: CASSHEPSGSVYNEQFF. As DNA, the CDR3 is TGTGCCAGCAGCCACGAGCCCAGCGGCAGCGTCTATAATGAGCAGTTCTTC.

This chain connects TRBV30 to TRBJ2-2; 9 positions match TRBD1. Germline assignment: CDR1 GTSNPN and CDR2 SVGIG (reference sequence). The CDR3 covers 14 residues. V lost 2 bases to trimming and J lost 5 bases; unmatched junction nucleotides: 3. The CDR3 DNA reads TGTGCCTGGAGTTACAGGGGGCGTACCGGGGAGCTGTTTTTT. Amino acid sequence: CAWSYRGRTGELFF.

The V call is TRBV3-1 (or the pseudogene TRBV3-2), the J call TRBJ1-6; D uncertain. Trimming took off 0 bases at V and 7 bases at J, with 7 bases between the two ends. The CDR3 spans 14 residues. The germline V gene encodes CDR1 LGHDT and CDR2 YNNKEL (reference sequence). CDR3 DNA sequence: TGTGCCAGCAGCCAAGATCCGGGGAATTCACCCCTCCACTTT. This encodes CASSQDPGNSPLHF.

On this clone: Other DNA sequences within the sample encode an identical CDR3. The chain recombines TRBV18 with TRBJ1-1; D is unclear. With 3 bases removed from V and 1 base from J, the gap between germline ends came to 6 bases. CDR1 is KGHSH, CDR2 LQKENI, per germline. The CDR3 loop spans 13 amino acids. CDR3 coding DNA: TGTGCCAGCTCACCCGGAGGGAACACTGAAGCTTTCTTT. Protein product: CASSPGGNTEAFF.